This is a list of T cell receptor beta chains from one sample in a study of blood T cells in healthy people across ages. Each CDR3 protein is one row after TCRdb ran MiXCR on the 5' RACE reads. The table has about 640,000 distinct CDR3 sequences, under 70% seen once; the top ten hold around 37%. Material: blood. These TCRs come from a man in his fifties or sixties in good health. Both conserved end residues are part of each CDR3. D genes are given only for firm matches. A row's size may be missing; if present it is once, few, many or a size class.

abundance | d_gene | j_gene | v_gene | len | CDR3aa | CDR3nt
- | - | TRBJ2-7 | TRBV5-1 | 16 | CASRTVAQGSSYEQYF | TGCGCCAGCAGGACCGTAGCCCAGGGGAGCTCCTACGAGCAGTACTTC
- | TRBD2 | TRBJ2-7 | TRBV20-1 | 14 | CSAVLAGGPYEQYF | TGCAGTGCTGTTCTAGCGGGGGGGCCCTACGAGCAGTACTTC
- | TRBD1 | TRBJ2-1 | TRBV20-1 | 14 | CSAADRVWGNEQFF | TGCAGTGCTGCCGACAGGGTATGGGGCAATGAGCAGTTCTTC
- | - | TRBJ2-7 | TRBV5-1 | 15 | CASSLVPGASYEQYF | TGCGCCAGCAGCTTGGTCCCGGGGGCCTCCTACGAGCAGTACTTC
few | TRBD2 | TRBJ2-2 | TRBV27 | 15 | CASSLMGGYVGELFF | TGTGCCAGCAGTTTAATGGGGGGGTACGTCGGGGAGCTGTTTTTT
- | TRBD2 | TRBJ2-3 | TRBV6-1 | 14 | CASSDPGGLYTQYF | TGTGCCAGCAGTGATCCGGGGGGGCTCTATACGCAGTATTTT
many | - | TRBJ2-1 | TRBV12-3/TRBV12-4 | 10 | CASSRWEQFF | TGTGCCAGCAGTCGGTGGGAGCAGTTCTTC
- | - | TRBJ2-5 | TRBV24-1 | 12 | CATSGAEETQYF | TGTGCCACCAGTGGGGCAGAAGAGACCCAGTACTTC
few | - | TRBJ2-7 | TRBV7-2 | 14 | CASSSGTQSYEQYF | TGTGCCAGCAGCTCCGGGACCCAGTCCTACGAGCAGTACTTC
- | TRBD1 | TRBJ1-2 | TRBV5-1 | 14 | CASSLQGHSGGYTF | TGCGCCAGCAGCCTACAGGGGCATTCTGGTGGCTACACCTTC
- | - | TRBJ2-5 | TRBV29-1 | 13 | CSVESRGLETQYF | TGCAGCGTTGAGAGTCGGGGATTGGAGACCCAGTACTTC
- | - | TRBJ2-5 | TRBV6-6 | 12 | CASSTSTETQYF | TGTGCCAGCAGTACTAGCACGGAGACCCAGTACTTC
- | - | TRBJ2-7 | TRBV6-5 | 15 | CASSDDRGASYEQYF | TGTGCCAGCAGTGACGACAGAGGTGCGTCCTACGAGCAGTACTTC
- | - | TRBJ2-1 | TRBV11-2 | 16 | CASSGGGQVLGNEQFF | TGTGCCAGCAGCGGCGGGGGACAGGTCCTAGGCAATGAGCAGTTCTTC
- | - | TRBJ2-3 | TRBV12-3/TRBV12-4 | 13 | CASSLFLTDTQYF | TGTGCCAGCAGTCTTTTCCTCACAGATACGCAGTATTTT
- | - | TRBJ2-5 | TRBV12-3/TRBV12-4 | 15 | CASTPGGSGLETQYF | TGTGCCAGCACCCCTGGTGGGAGTGGTCTAGAGACCCAGTACTTC
once | - | TRBJ2-5 | TRBV29-1 | 12 | CSSGGFGETQYF | TGCAGCTCCGGGGGTTTCGGAGAGACCCAGTACTTC
medium-sized | - | TRBJ2-5 | TRBV13 | 13 | CASSPRLGETQYF | TGTGCCAGCAGCCCACGGCTCGGAGAGACCCAGTACTTC
few | - | TRBJ2-1 | TRBV4-1 | 17 | CASSQGPGGGSYNEQFF | TGCGCCAGCAGCCAAGGGCCAGGGGGGGGCTCCTACAATGAGCAGTTCTTC
- | TRBD1 | TRBJ2-7 | TRBV13 | 13 | CASSPTGKNEQYF | TGTGCCAGCAGCCCGACAGGGAAGAACGAGCAGTACTTC
- | - | TRBJ2-6 | TRBV6-2/TRBV6-3 | 15 | CASSLYGSGANVLTF | TGTGCCAGCAGTTTGTATGGCTCTGGGGCCAACGTCCTGACTTTC
- | - | TRBJ1-1 | TRBV25-1 | 10 | CASSVTEAFF | TGTGCCAGCAGTGTTACTGAAGCTTTCTTT
few | - | TRBJ2-7 | TRBV21-1 | 14 | CASSKGLEVDEQYF | TGTGCCAGCAGCAAAGGGCTAGAAGTGGACGAGCAGTACTTC
few | - | TRBJ2-7 | TRBV25-1 | 13 | CASSTSGGDEQYF | TGTGCCAGCAGTACCTCCGGCGGTGACGAGCAGTACTTC
- | TRBD1 | TRBJ2-1 | TRBV20-1 | 15 | CSARDRPSSYNEQFF | TGCAGTGCCCGGGACAGGCCTAGCTCCTACAATGAGCAGTTCTTC
- | - | TRBJ2-3 | TRBV7-2 | 15 | CASSFLAPNTDTQYF | TGTGCCAGCAGTTTTCTAGCGCCTAACACAGATACGCAGTATTTT
- | - | TRBJ2-2 | TRBV9 | 15 | CASSPRGMNTGELFF | TGTGCCAGCAGCCCCCGCGGAATGAACACCGGGGAGCTGTTTTTT
- | - | TRBJ2-7 | TRBV6-2/TRBV6-3 | 15 | CASSPPLRQSYEQYF | TGTGCCAGCAGTCCCCCTCTAAGGCAGTCCTACGAGCAGTACTTC
- | TRBD1 | TRBJ2-6 | TRBV11-2 | 15 | CASTQRGQGASVLTF | TGTGCCAGCACCCAAAGGGGGCAGGGGGCCAGCGTCCTGACTTTC
- | TRBD1 | TRBJ2-1 | TRBV20-1 | 15 | CSATSQGGRDNEQFF | TGCAGTGCTACCTCACAGGGGGGACGGGACAATGAGCAGTTCTTC
few | - | TRBJ2-3 | TRBV29-1 | 14 | CSVERQGSTDTQYF | TGCAGCGTTGAGCGGCAGGGGAGCACAGATACGCAGTATTTT
- | - | TRBJ2-7 | TRBV3-1 | 14 | CASSQDSISYEQYF | TGTGCCAGCAGCCAAGATTCGATTTCCTACGAGCAGTACTTC
few | - | TRBJ2-4 | TRBV4-1 | 15 | CASSQGSGGSSEQYF | TGCGCCAGCAGCCAAGGATCGGGGGGCTCGTCGGAGCAGTACTTC
- | - | TRBJ1-6 | TRBV6-6 | 15 | CASSYGGPSNSPLHF | TGTGCCAGCAGTTATGGGGGACCATCCAATTCACCCCTCCACTTT
- | TRBD1 | TRBJ2-6 | TRBV5-1 | 17 | CASGLTGTVSGANVLTF | TGCGCCAGCGGCCTAACCGGGACAGTCTCTGGGGCCAACGTCCTGACTTTC
few | - | TRBJ1-2 | TRBV20-1 | 13 | CSAQASINYGYTF | TGCAGTGCCCAGGCATCCATTAACTATGGCTACACCTTC
- | TRBD2 | TRBJ2-3 | TRBV6-5 | 16 | CASSSPTASGEVTQYF | TGTGCCAGCAGCTCCCCTACCGCTAGCGGAGAGGTTACGCAGTATTTT
few | TRBD1 | TRBJ2-7 | TRBV29-1 | 13 | CSVAGTATYEQYF | TGCAGCGTTGCCGGGACAGCAACCTACGAGCAGTACTTC
few | - | TRBJ2-7 | TRBV27 | 13 | CASSRPGSYEQYF | TGTGCCAGCAGTCGCCCCGGGTCCTACGAGCAGTACTTC
- | - | TRBJ2-5 | TRBV29-1 | 13 | CSAIPLGHETQYF | TGCAGCGCCATCCCATTGGGGCACGAGACCCAGTACTTC
- | TRBD2 | TRBJ2-1 | TRBV7-9 | 16 | CASSLAVSGSYNEQFF | TGTGCCAGCAGCTTAGCAGTTAGCGGGAGCTACAATGAGCAGTTCTTC
- | - | TRBJ2-7 | TRBV10-2 | 15 | CASSEPAEGSYEQYF | TGCGCCAGCAGTGAGCCCGCGGAGGGCTCCTACGAGCAGTACTTC
- | TRBD2 | TRBJ2-3 | TRBV20-1 | 11 | CSALAGDTQYF | TGCAGTGCTCTAGCGGGAGATACGCAGTATTTT
- | TRBD1 | TRBJ2-1 | TRBV10-3 | 12 | CARGDSNNEQFF | TGTGCCAGAGGGGACAGTAACAATGAGCAGTTCTTC
- | - | TRBJ2-1 | TRBV10-3 | 16 | CAISAGAGSSYNEQFF | TGTGCCATCAGTGCCGGGGCTGGAAGCTCCTACAATGAGCAGTTCTTC
- | TRBD1 | TRBJ2-5 | TRBV20-1 | 17 | CSASWLRGTGDPSTQYF | TGCAGTGCTAGTTGGTTGAGGGGAACAGGGGATCCAAGCACCCAGTACTTC
- | - | TRBJ2-3 | TRBV12-3/TRBV12-4 | 13 | CASSLRPTDTQYF | TGTGCCAGCAGTTTAAGACCCACAGATACGCAGTATTTT